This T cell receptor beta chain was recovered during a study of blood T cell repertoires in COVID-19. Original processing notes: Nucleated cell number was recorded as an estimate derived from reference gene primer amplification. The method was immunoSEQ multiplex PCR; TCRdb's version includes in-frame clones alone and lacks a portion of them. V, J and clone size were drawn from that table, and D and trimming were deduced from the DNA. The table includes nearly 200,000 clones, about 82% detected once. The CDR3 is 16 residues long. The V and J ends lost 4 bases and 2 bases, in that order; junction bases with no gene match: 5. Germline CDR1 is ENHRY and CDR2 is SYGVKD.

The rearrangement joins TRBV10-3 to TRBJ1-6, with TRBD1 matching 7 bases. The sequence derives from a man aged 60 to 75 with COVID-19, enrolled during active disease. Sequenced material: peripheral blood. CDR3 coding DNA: TGTGCCATCAGTGGACAGGGTGGGCCCTATAATTCACCCCTCCACTTT. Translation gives CAISGQGGPYNSPLHF.